These T cell receptor beta chains were read from a single sample in a study of PD-1 blockade in classical Hodgkin lymphoma. The repertoire was sequenced with immunoSEQ multiplex PCR; TCRdb's copy has only in-frame clones and lacks some. The sample carries some 30,000 clones, 80% to 95% recorded once. Sequences were derived from CD4+ T cells from blood, sampled before the fourth cycle of nivolumab. The receptors derive from a human donor with classical Hodgkin lymphoma. Both conserved end residues are part of each CDR3.

cdr3_length v_call cdr3_aa
15 TRBV28 CASSFIDRPNTEAFF
16 TRBV10-1 CASSDLTGVRPNEQFF
13 TRBV10-1 CASSIATNEKLFF
15 TRBV19 CASSMRGGLYNEQFF
13 TRBV14 CASSQWGLETQYF
15 TRBV5-1 CASSQGQGTYNEQFF
13 TRBV6-5 CASSAWGWETQYF
15 TRBV19 CASSIDLGTAYEQYF
15 TRBV19 CASSIRGWGTDTQYF
15 TRBV6-5 CASSSRGGAKYEQYF
16 TRBV19 CASSGDPTGASYEQYF
18 TRBV18 CASSPRAIAGANTGELFF
13 TRBV29-1 CSVPQTGVYGYTF
14 TRBV29-1 CSVVDRVMNTEAFF
13 TRBV6-6 CASSPPRVETQYF
15 TRBV27 CASRLTSTSSYEQYF
16 TRBV27 CASSLGGRVSNQPQHF
11 TRBV5-4 CASSWRNIQYF
15 TRBV11-2 CASSHRQVTTDTQYF
15 TRBV28 CASSLSAGHSYEQYF
13 TRBV7-3 CASSLSQGNGYTF
14 TRBV5-4 CASSFGTGYNEQFF
15 TRBV30 CAWSVEGGGGYEQYF
15 TRBV7-3 CASSSRDRGSDEQFF
15 TRBV28 CASRARGKGMAEAFF
12 TRBV30 CAWIPGRDGYTF
12 TRBV30 CAWSPGQYGYTF
13 TRBV14 CASSQSRGGEQFF
17 TRBV5-6 CASSSGTSGRGDNEQFF
16 TRBV27 CASSLGSFGTGGGYTF
17 TRBV12-2 CASRLVPRTTNTGELFF
13 TRBV7-2 CASSYTSGRELFF
13 TRBV27 CASSFGGWGEQYF
14 TRBV7-3 CASSLGTGTDTQYF
16 TRBV18 CASSPTRGAPMEKLFF
16 TRBV5-1 CASSFQTTVRGDTQYF
14 TRBV30 CAWMGGQNTGELFF
15 TRBV27 CASRLGVRSGNTIYF
14 TRBV7-9 CASSTGGGANVLTF
14 TRBV5-1 CASSLGRTPPQQYF
16 TRBV7-9 CASRPGAGTGSYEQYF
15 TRBV30 CAWSPTLRRNTEAFF
13 TRBV29-1 CSVQGSGANVLTF